This TCR beta chain appears in the sequencing data of a study of OX40 agonist ivuxolimab in advanced cancers. Study-level background: Ivuxolimab, an agonistic anti-OX40 (CD134) antibody, was given to patients.

Prior autoimmune disease or systemic immunosuppression barred patients. At baseline, cycle 4 day 1, and cycle 7 day 1, blood was sampled. A word on this clone: Its target is unknown.

Germline CDR1 is SGHTA and CDR2 is FQGTGA. V gave up 2 bases and J gave up 6 bases, with 7 bases separating them. This CDR3 spans 13 amino acids. The assay was immunoSEQ multiplex PCR, and TCRdb's table has in-frame clones only and misses some. The repertoire holds about 44,000 clones, about 87% seen once, with around 50% in the top ten. Study-wide results and limits: Clonal expansion by week 6 occurred in CD4+ and CD8+ blood T cells (at 0.1 to 3.0 mg/kg).

The V call is TRBV7-3, the J call TRBJ2-2; D unresolved. The clonotype originates from an adult with an advanced solid tumor such as melanoma, head and neck, liver or kidney cancer. Sample: CD4+ or CD8+ T cells sorted from blood, taken in a trial of the OX40 agonist ivuxolimab. The DNA of the CDR3 is TGTGCCAGCAGCTTACTATCTCCCGGGGAGCTGTTTTTT. Amino acids: CASSLLSPGELFF.